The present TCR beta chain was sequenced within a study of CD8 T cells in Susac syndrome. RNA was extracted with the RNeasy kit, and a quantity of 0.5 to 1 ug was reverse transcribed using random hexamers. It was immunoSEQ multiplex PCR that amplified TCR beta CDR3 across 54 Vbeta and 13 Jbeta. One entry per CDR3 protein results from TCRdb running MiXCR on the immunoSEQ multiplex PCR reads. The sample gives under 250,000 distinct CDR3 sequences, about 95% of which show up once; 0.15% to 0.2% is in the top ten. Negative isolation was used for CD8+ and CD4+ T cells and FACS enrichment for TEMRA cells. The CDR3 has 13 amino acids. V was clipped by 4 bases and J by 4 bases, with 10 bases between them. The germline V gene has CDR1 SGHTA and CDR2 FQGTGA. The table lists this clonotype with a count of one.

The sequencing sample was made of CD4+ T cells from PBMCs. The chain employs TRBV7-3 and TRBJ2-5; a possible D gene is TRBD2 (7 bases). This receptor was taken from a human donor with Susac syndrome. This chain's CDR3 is CASSSGGPETQYF. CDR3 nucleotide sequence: TGTGCCAGCAGCTCGGGGGGCCCAGAGACCCAGTACTTC. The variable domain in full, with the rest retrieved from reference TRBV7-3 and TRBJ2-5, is GAGVSQTPSNKVTEKGKYVELRCDPISGHTALYWYRQSLGQGPEFLIYFQGTGAADDSGLPNDRFFAVRPEGSVSTLKIQRTERGDSAVYLCASSSGGPETQYFGPGTRLLVL.